Shown below are 26 T cell receptor beta chains from a single sample sequenced in a study of T cells in Graves' hyperthyroidism and ophthalmopathy (dated by TCRdb to the late 2010s). Libraries were made using multiplex PCR. The data were produced on an Illumina HiSeq 2000. Amplification of TCR beta CDR3 regions was carried out from RNA transcripts. The first round of RT-PCR for the TCR CDR3 was performed with the HTBI primer set and the Qiagen OneStep RT-PCR kit. TCRdb ran its own pipeline on the public reads, namely fastp trimming at Q25 and MiXCR clone calling, and kept in-frame beta chains. Duplicate CDR3 protein sequences are folded into a single record with the most common DNA and genes. The sample data list about 590,000 distinct CDR3 sequences, and around 14% of these were observed just once. The top ten clones comprise around 7.8% of the sample. Sequencing input: blood. The receptors were sampled from a woman in her 30s with Graves' hyperthyroidism.

This clonotype was observed a few times. V and J are TRBV30 and TRBJ2-5; D call uncertain. The CDR3 has 12 residues. V was shortened by 0 bases and J by 5 bases, with 7 bases between the two germline ends. The germline V gene encodes CDR1 GTSNPN and CDR2 SVGIG (reference sequence). The CDR3 DNA sequence: TGTGCCTGGAGTGTAGGTTGGGAGACCCAGTACTTC. It yields the protein CAWSVGWETQYF.

The chain has TRBV28 and TRBJ2-3, with D uncertain. The germline gives CDR1 MDHEN, CDR2 SYDVKM. The ends were cut back, 11 bases at V and 14 bases at J, with 29 bases in the middle. This CDR3 is built from 14 residues. DNA of the CDR3: TGTGCCGGCACCAGGTCTTCAGCGTCTGTGGTTCGGTATTTT. Its protein is CAGTRSSASVVRYF.

The chain combines TRBV20-1 with TRBJ2-2; TRBD2 agrees at 15 bases. V lost 5 bases, J lost 2 bases, and 3 bases stayed unmatched. CDR3 length: 16 residues. Germline CDR1 reads DFQATT; CDR2 reads SNEGSKA (reference sequence). This CDR3 is CSASGLAGGNTGELFF. CDR3 bases: TGCAGTGCTTCGGGACTAGCGGGAGGCAACACCGGGGAGCTGTTTTTT.

This clonotype was picked up many times. The chain links TRBV3-1 to TRBJ2-7; TRBD1 is a possible D gene (5 bases). From germline, CDR1 is LGHDT and CDR2 YNNKEL (reference sequence). The ends were cut back, 3 bases at V and 2 bases at J, with 11 bases in the middle. This CDR3 is built from 14 residues. The DNA for the CDR3 is TGTGCCAGCAGCCACTCACCGACAGCCTACGAGCAGTACTTC. Protein sequence: CASSHSPTAYEQYF.

This clonotype showed up just a few times. The gene calls are TRBV20-1 and TRBJ2-3; D not resolved. The length of the CDR3 is 18 residues. With 0 bases removed from V and 3 bases from J, the gap between germline ends came to 22 bases. The germline V gene has CDR1 DFQATT and CDR2 SNEGSKA (reference sequence). The CDR3 loop is CSARDAPEPTPNTDTQYF. CDR3 DNA: TGCAGTGCTAGAGATGCCCCGGAGCCGACACCTAATACAGATACGCAGTATTTT.

This clonotype was seen many times. The CDR3 sequence is CASSLEGAQTYEQYF. The CDR3 DNA reads as TGTGCCAGCAGCTTAGAAGGGGCCCAAACCTACGAGCAGTACTTC. The V and J genes are TRBV7-8 and TRBJ2-7; tentative D call: TRBD1 (5 bases). The CDR3 is 15 amino acids. Per the germline V gene, CDR1 is SGHVS and CDR2 is FQNEAQ. V dropped 1 base and J dropped 2 bases, with 12 bases sitting between them.

This clonotype was detected a few times. The CDR3 coding sequence is TGTGCCAGCAGCTCGCCGGGACAGTCTACTAACTATGGCTACACCTTC. This codes for CASSSPGQSTNYGYTF. The chain combines TRBV7-9 with TRBJ1-2; 7 bases align to TRBD1. V shed 4 bases, J shed 0 bases, and the junction held 8 bases outside the gene matches. The germline gives CDR1 SEHNR, CDR2 FQNEAQ (reference sequence). CDR3 size: 16 residues.

This clonotype was recorded a few times. The chain has TRBV6-1 and TRBJ1-5; 7 bases are a match to TRBD1. Germline V lookup: CDR1 MNHNS, CDR2 SASEGT. The CDR3 totals 15 residues. V was pared by 5 bases and J by 1 base, with 5 bases of the junction left unmatched. The CDR3, as DNA: TGTGCCAGCAGTCCGCTGACAGGGAGCAATCAGCCCCAGCATTTT. It translates to CASSPLTGSNQPQHF.

CDR3 nucleotide sequence: TGCGCCAGCGGAGTAGTAGGCTCGGTCACCGGGGAGCTGTTTTTT. Its translation: CASGVVGSVTGELFF. This chain uses TRBV5-1 with TRBJ2-2; no definite D call. The CDR3 is made up of 15 amino acids. With 7 bases removed from V and 4 bases from J, the gap between germline ends came to 17 bases. CDR1 and CDR2 (germline): SGHRS, YFSETQ.

This clonotype was detected many times. The chain recombines TRBV5-1 with TRBJ2-7; D gene ambiguous. Trimming shortened V by 0 bases and J by 6 bases, and 16 bases separated the two germline ends. The V gene's germline CDR1 is SGHRS and CDR2 YFSETQ. There are 15 residues in the CDR3. The CDR3 DNA is TGCGCCAGCAGCTTGGTAGGCGAGTCAGTTTTCGAGCAGTACTTC. It codes for CASSLVGESVFEQYF.

In this sample, this clonotype turned up many times. V usage is TRBV3-1 and J usage is TRBJ1-5; tentative D call: TRBD1 (5 bases). Germline assignment: CDR1 LGHDT and CDR2 YNNKEL (reference sequence). This CDR3 is built from 17 residues. Trimming took 0 bases from V and 0 from J, leaving 12 bases between them. CDR3: CASSQDLPGNSNQPQHF. The CDR3 nucleotides read TGTGCCAGCAGCCAAGATCTCCCAGGGAATAGCAATCAGCCCCAGCATTTT.

This chain links TRBV6-2 or TRBV6-3 with TRBJ2-6, with no clear D. Deletions cut 2 bases from V and 1 base from J, with 15 bases between. The V gene's germline CDR1 is MNHEY and CDR2 SVGEGT. The CDR3 runs 18 residues. DNA of the CDR3: TGTGCCAGCAGTTACAGGTCAGTTTCCCAATCTGGGGCCAACGTCCTGACTTTC. It yields the protein CASSYRSVSQSGANVLTF.

There are many counts of this clonotype. The chain is built from TRBV13 and TRBJ2-5, with 11 nucleotides matching TRBD2. This CDR3 is built from 14 residues. J lost 5 bases, V lost 4 bases, and 3 bases had no gene match. The germline V gene encodes CDR1 PRHDT and CDR2 FYEKMQ (reference sequence). The CDR3 here is CASSWTSGLETQYF. In DNA form, the CDR3 reads TGTGCCAGCAGCTGGACTAGCGGGCTGGAGACCCAGTACTTC.

The chain has TRBV12-3 or TRBV12-4 and TRBJ1-5; D is uncertain. There are 13 residues in the CDR3. Between the trimmed V and J ends, which lost 6 bases and 4 bases, there was a span of 10 bases. The CDR3 DNA is TGTGCCAGCAGCTACACGGAAAATCAGCCCCAGCATTTT. As protein: CASSYTENQPQHF.

This clonotype occurred a few times. CDR3 nucleotides: TGTGCCAGCAGCCTCGGGACAGGGGATGGCTACACCTTC. Its translation is CASSLGTGDGYTF. J is TRBJ1-2 and V is TRBV4-2; 10 positions agree with TRBD1. The length of the CDR3 is 13 residues. V lost 4 bases and J lost 6; bases outside the gene matches: 2. Germline V gene lookup returns CDR1 LGHNA and CDR2 YNFKEQ.

Many counts were recorded for this clonotype. The chain joins TRBV5-1 to TRBJ1-1; TRBD1 might be the D (6 bases). Trimming cost V 0 bases and J 7 bases, with 7 bases left between them. Germline CDR1 reads SGHRS; CDR2 reads YFSETQ. This CDR3 spans 12 amino acids. CDR3 region: CASSLARGEAFF. The CDR3 DNA follows: TGCGCCAGCAGCTTGGCCAGGGGTGAAGCTTTCTTT.

This sequence joins TRBV6-1 and TRBJ2-1; D gene unclear. The CDR3 is made up of 11 amino acids. V was cut by 6 bases and J by 7 bases, with 7 bases left in between. Germline V gives CDR1 MNHNS, CDR2 SASEGT. In nucleotides, the CDR3 is TGTGCCAGCAGAGCGTTGAATGAGCAGTTCTTC. This gives the protein CASRALNEQFF.

The CDR3 loop reads CASSRPGTMNTEAFF. CDR3 bases: TGCGCCAGCAGCCGACCCGGGACAATGAACACTGAAGCTTTCTTT. The chain carries TRBV4-1 and TRBJ1-1; tentatively, D is TRBD1 (6 bases). The CDR3 sequence is 15 residues long. Trimming left V 4 bases short and J 0 bases short, with 12 bases between. Per the germline V gene, CDR1 is MGHRA and CDR2 is YSYEKL.

The V and J genes are TRBV7-2 and TRBJ2-1, with 7 bases lining up with TRBD2. The trim removed 6 bases at V and 1 base at J, leaving 6 bases unmatched. The CDR3 runs to 15 residues. Looked up from germline, CDR1 is SGHTA and CDR2 is FQGNSA. The CDR3 nucleotides are TGTGCCAGCAGTCCGAGCGGGACGTCCTACAATGAGCAGTTCTTC. It codes for CASSPSGTSYNEQFF.

This clonotype occurred many times. The J gene is TRBJ2-1, the V gene TRBV30; tentatively, D is TRBD2 (6 bases). Germline V gene data show CDR1 as GTSNPN and CDR2 as SVGIG (reference sequence). This CDR3 contains 15 residues. The ends were cut back, 2 bases at V and 1 base at J, with 12 bases in the middle. For the CDR3, the DNA is TGTGCCTGGAGTCCCCTAGCGCGATCCTACAATGAGCAGTTCTTC. Encoded protein: CAWSPLARSYNEQFF.

This clonotype was seen a handful of times. The chain has TRBV7-9 and TRBJ2-3, with 7 bases aligning to TRBD2. This CDR3 spans 17 amino acids. The junction had 12 bases not matched to a gene; V was cut back by 4 bases and J by 2 bases. Germline V gene lookup returns CDR1 SEHNR and CDR2 FQNEAQ (reference sequence). The CDR3 nucleotides read TGTGCCAGCAGCTCCATCTTGGCTAGCGGCCACACAGATACGCAGTATTTT. Translating it yields CASSSILASGHTDTQYF.

This clonotype was counted at least ten times. The chain couples TRBV7-2 to TRBJ2-3; 7 bases align to TRBD2. CDR3 size: 18 residues. The germline V gene has CDR1 SGHTA and CDR2 FQGNSA. V trimming: 8 bases; J trimming: 1 base; junction bases outside the gene matches: 18. In DNA form, the CDR3 reads TGTGCCAGCGGCTATTTGAGGGGAGGGAGTGAGGGCACAGATACGCAGTATTTT. It translates to CASGYLRGGSEGTDTQYF.

Many counts were recorded for this clonotype. This chain connects TRBV29-1 to TRBJ2-5; D perhaps matches TRBD1 (5 bases). Looked up from germline, CDR1 is SQVTM and CDR2 is ANQGSEA. The CDR3 is made up of 13 amino acids. The ends were cut back, 5 bases at V and 4 bases at J, with 14 bases in the middle. CDR3 sequence: CSVRGAAIETQYF. As DNA, the CDR3 is TGCAGCGTTCGTGGGGCAGCAATAGAGACCCAGTACTTC.

V and J are TRBV5-5 and TRBJ1-1, with D unclear. V lost 0 bases and J lost 1, with 13 bases in between. In germline, CDR1 is SGHKS, CDR2 YYEKEE (reference sequence). The CDR3 totals 16 residues. The chain's CDR3 is CASSLGSQHPNTEAFF. The CDR3 DNA follows: TGTGCCAGCAGCTTGGGCAGTCAGCACCCGAACACTGAAGCTTTCTTT.

This clonotype was detected many times. The chain employs TRBV28 and TRBJ2-1; 9 bases map to TRBD2. CDR1 is MDHEN, CDR2 SYDVKM, per germline. The CDR3 sequence is 17 residues long. With 5 bases clipped from V and 7 bases from J, the junction kept 15 bases outside the gene matches. The CDR3 loop reads CASSHGLAGVWLNEQFF. DNA for the CDR3: TGTGCCAGCAGTCACGGATTAGCGGGAGTATGGTTAAATGAGCAGTTCTTC.

Many counts were recorded for this clonotype. The rearrangement uses TRBV30 and TRBJ1-5; tentatively, D is TRBD1 (6 bases). Germline V CDR1 and CDR2: GTSNPN, SVGIG (reference sequence). V lost 0 bases and J 4 bases, leaving 16 bases between the germline ends. The CDR3 runs 16 residues. CDR3 sequence: CAWSVGGGPLNQPQHF. The CDR3 DNA reads as TGTGCCTGGAGTGTAGGTGGGGGCCCCCTGAATCAGCCCCAGCATTTT.